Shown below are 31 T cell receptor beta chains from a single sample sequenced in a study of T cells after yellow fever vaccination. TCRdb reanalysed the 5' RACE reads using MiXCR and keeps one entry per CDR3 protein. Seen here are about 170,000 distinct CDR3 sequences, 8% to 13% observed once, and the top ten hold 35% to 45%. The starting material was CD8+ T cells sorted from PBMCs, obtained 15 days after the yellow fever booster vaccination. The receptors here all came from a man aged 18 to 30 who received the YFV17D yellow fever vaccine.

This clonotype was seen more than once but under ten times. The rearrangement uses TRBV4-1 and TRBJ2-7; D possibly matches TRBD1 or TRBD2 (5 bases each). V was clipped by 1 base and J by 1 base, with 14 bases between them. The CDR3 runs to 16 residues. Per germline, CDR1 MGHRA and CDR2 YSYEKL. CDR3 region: CASSQVLRGVSYEQYF. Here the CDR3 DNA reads TGCGCCAGCAGCCAAGTCCTCCGAGGGGTATCCTACGAGCAGTACTTC.

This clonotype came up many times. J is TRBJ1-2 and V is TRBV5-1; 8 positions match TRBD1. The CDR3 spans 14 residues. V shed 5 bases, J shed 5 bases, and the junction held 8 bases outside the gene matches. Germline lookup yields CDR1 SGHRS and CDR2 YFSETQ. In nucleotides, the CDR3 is TGCGCCAGCAGAACGGACAGGGTGAGGTATGGCTACACCTTC. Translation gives CASRTDRVRYGYTF.

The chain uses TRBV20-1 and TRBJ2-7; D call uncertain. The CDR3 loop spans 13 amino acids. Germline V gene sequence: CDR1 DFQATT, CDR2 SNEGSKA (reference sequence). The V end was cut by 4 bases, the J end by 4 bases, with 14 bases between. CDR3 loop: CSAKDRHAYEQYF. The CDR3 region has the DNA TGCAGTGCTAAAGATCGCCACGCGTACGAGCAGTACTTC.

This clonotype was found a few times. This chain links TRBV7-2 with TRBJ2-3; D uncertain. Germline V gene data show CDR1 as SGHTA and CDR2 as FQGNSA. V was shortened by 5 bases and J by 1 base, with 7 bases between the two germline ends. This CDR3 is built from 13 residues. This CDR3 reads CASSDPRTDTQYF. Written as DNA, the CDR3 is TGTGCCAGCAGCGATCCCCGCACAGATACGCAGTATTTT.

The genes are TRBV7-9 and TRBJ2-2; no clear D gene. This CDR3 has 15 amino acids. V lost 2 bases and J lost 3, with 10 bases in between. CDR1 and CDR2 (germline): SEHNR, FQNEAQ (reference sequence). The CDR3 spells CASSLTDPYTGELFF. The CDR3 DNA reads TGTGCCAGCAGCTTAACTGATCCCTACACCGGGGAGCTGTTTTTT.

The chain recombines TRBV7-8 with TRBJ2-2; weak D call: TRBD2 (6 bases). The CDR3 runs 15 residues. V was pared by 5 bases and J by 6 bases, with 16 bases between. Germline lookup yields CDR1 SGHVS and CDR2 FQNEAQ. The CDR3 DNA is TGTGCCAGCAGCCGGGACTTAGCCGTCCCCGGGGAGCTGTTTTTT. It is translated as CASSRDLAVPGELFF.

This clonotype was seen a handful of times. CDR3 sequence reads: CASSFKSGGELFF. The DNA for the CDR3 is TGTGCCAGCAGCTTCAAGAGCGGCGGGGAGCTGTTTTTT. V is TRBV7-9 and J is TRBJ2-2; weak D call: TRBD2 (5 bases). In germline, CDR1 is SEHNR, CDR2 FQNEAQ (reference sequence). The CDR3 runs 13 residues. V was clipped by 3 bases and J by 7 bases, with 9 bases between them.

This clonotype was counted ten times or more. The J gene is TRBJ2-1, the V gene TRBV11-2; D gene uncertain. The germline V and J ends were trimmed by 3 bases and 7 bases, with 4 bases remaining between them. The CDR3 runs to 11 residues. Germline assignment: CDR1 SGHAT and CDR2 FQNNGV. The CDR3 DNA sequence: TGTGCCAGCAGCTTTCGTAATGAGCAGTTCTTC. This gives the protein CASSFRNEQFF.

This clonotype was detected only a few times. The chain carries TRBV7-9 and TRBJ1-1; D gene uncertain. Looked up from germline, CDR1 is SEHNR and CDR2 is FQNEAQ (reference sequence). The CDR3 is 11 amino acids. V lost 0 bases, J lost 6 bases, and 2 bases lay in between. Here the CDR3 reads CASSLAPEAFF. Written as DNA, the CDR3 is TGTGCCAGCAGCTTAGCACCTGAAGCTTTCTTT.

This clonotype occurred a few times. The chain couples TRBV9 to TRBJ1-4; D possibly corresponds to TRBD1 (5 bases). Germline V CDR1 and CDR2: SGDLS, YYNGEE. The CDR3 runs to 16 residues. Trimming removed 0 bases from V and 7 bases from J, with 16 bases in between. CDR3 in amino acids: CASSVGDQPRGEKLFF. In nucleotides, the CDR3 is TGTGCCAGCAGCGTAGGGGACCAACCCCGAGGTGAAAAACTGTTTTTT.

CDR3 coding DNA: TGTGCCAGCAGCTCAGAACTAGCGGGGGCAGTAGAGACCCAGTACTTC. This translates into CASSSELAGAVETQYF. This chain uses TRBV7-6 with TRBJ2-5; 11 bases line up with TRBD2. CDR1 and CDR2 from the germline V gene are SGHVS and FNYEAQ. This CDR3 region has 16 residues. The trim removed 4 bases at V and 4 bases at J, leaving 8 bases unmatched.

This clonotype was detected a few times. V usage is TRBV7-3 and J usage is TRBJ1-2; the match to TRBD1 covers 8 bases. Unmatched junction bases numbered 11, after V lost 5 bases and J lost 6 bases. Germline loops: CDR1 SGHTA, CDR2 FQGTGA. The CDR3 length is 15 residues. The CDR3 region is CASSLTGAQGDGYTF. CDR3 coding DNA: TGTGCCAGCAGCCTGACAGGGGCGCAGGGTGATGGCTACACCTTC.

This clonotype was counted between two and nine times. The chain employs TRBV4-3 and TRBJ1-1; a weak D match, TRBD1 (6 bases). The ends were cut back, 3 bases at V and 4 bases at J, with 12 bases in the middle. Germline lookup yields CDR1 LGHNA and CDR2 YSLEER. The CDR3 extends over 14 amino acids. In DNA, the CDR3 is TGCGCCAGCAGCCAGCGAACAGGGTTCACTGAAGCTTTCTTT. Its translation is CASSQRTGFTEAFF.

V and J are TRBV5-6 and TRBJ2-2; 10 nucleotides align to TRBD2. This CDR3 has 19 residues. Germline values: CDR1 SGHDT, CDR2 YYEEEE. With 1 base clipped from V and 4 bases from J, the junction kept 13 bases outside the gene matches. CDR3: CASSLSVVAGGLVTGELFF. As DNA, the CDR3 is TGTGCCAGCAGCTTGAGCGTAGTAGCGGGGGGCCTCGTCACCGGGGAGCTGTTTTTT.

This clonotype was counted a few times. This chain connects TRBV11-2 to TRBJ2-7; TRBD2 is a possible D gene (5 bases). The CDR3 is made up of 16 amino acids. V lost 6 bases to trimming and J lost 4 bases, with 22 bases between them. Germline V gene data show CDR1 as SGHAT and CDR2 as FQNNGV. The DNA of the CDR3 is TGTGCCAGCAGTCGCCGGGGTGAAGGTCCGTATTACGAGCAGTACGTC. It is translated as CASSRRGEGPYYEQYV.

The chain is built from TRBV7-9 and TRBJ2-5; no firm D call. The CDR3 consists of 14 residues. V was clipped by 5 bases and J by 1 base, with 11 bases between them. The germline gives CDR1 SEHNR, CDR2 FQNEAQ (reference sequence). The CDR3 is CASSPQAAQETQYF. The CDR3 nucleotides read TGTGCCAGCAGCCCGCAAGCTGCCCAAGAGACCCAGTACTTC.

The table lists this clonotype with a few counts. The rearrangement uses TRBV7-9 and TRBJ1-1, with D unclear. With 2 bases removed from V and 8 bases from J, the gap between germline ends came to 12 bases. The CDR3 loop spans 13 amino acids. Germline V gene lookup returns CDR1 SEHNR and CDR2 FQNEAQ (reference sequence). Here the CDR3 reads CASSLTEEPEAFF. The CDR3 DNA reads TGTGCCAGCAGCTTAACTGAAGAGCCAGAAGCTTTCTTT.

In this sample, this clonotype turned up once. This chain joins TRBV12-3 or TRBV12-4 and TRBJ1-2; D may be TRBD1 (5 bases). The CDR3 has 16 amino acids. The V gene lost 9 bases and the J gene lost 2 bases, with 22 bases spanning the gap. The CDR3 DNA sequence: TGTGCCAGTTCGAAACCGGGGCCAATGGTAAACTATGGCTACACCTTC. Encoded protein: CASSKPGPMVNYGYTF.

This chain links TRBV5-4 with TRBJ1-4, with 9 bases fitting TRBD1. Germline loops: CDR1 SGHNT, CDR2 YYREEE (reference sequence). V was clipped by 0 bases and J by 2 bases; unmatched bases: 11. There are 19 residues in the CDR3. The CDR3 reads CASSLELQGATTTNEKLFF. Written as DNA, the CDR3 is TGTGCCAGCAGCTTGGAATTACAGGGGGCGACCACGACTAATGAAAAACTGTTTTTT.

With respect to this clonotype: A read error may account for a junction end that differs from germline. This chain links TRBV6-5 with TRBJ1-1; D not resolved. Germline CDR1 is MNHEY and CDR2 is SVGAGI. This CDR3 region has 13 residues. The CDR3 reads CASSRSRDVEPFF. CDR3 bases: TGTGCCAGCAGCCGTTCGAGGGATGTTGAACCTTTCTTT.

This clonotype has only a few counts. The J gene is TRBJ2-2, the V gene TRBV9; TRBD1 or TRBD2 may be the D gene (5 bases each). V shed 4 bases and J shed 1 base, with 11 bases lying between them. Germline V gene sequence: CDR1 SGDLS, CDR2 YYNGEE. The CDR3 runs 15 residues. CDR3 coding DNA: TGTGCCAGCAGCACAGAGGGGATGAACACCGGGGAGCTGTTTTTT. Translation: CASSTEGMNTGELFF.

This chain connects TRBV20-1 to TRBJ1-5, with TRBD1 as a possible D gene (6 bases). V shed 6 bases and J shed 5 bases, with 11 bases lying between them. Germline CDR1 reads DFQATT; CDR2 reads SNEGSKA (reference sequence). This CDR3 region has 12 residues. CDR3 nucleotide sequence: TGCAGTGCAACGGACAGCTATCAGCCCCAGCATTTT. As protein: CSATDSYQPQHF.

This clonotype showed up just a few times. The CDR3 nucleotides read TGTGCCAGTAGTCCAGACAGATCTAGCACAGATACGCAGTATTTT. Protein product: CASSPDRSSTDTQYF. The V call is TRBV19, the J call TRBJ2-3; D is perhaps TRBD1 (5 bases). CDR3 length equals 15 residues. The germline CDR1 and CDR2 sequences are LNHDA and SQIVND (reference sequence). V was cut by 5 bases and J by 0 bases, with 12 bases left in between.

DNA of the CDR3: TGCGCCAGCAGCGTGAGCGGGCGTAGCAATCAGCCCCAGCATTTT. This sequence encodes CASSVSGRSNQPQHF. The gene calls are TRBV5-1 and TRBJ1-5; D call uncertain. CDR1 SGHRS and CDR2 YFSETQ come from the germline V gene. Trimming took off 4 bases at V and 0 bases at J, with 11 bases between the two ends. This CDR3 comprises 15 residues.

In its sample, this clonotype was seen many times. CDR3 in amino acids: CASSAPGLAGGRDTQYF. CDR3 sequence (DNA): TGTGCCAGCAGTGCACCGGGACTAGCGGGGGGCAGGGATACGCAGTATTTT. The chain employs TRBV12-3 or TRBV12-4 and TRBJ2-3; the match to TRBD2 covers 15 bases. CDR3 size: 17 residues. V was clipped by 5 bases and J by 6 bases; unmatched bases: 9.

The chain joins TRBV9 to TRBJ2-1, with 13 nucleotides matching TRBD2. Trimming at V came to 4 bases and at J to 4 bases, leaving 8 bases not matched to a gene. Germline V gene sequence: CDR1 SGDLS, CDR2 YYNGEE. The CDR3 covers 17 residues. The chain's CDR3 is CASSPGGLAGPYNEQFF. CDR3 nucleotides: TGTGCCAGCAGCCCGGGGGGACTAGCGGGGCCTTACAATGAGCAGTTCTTC.

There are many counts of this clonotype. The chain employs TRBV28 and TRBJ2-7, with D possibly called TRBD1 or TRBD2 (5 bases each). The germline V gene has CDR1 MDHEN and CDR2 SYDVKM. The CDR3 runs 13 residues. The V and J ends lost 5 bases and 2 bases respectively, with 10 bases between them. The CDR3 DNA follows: TGTGCCAGCAGTCCAAGGGGAGCCTACGAGCAGTACGTC. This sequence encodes CASSPRGAYEQYV.

CDR3 protein: CASSLLGGREETQYF. The CDR3 DNA sequence: TGTGCCAGCAGCCTTCTGGGGGGCCGGGAAGAGACCCAGTACTTC. This chain joins TRBV4-2 and TRBJ2-5; D is tentatively TRBD1 or TRBD2 (6 bases each). Germline V lookup: CDR1 LGHNA, CDR2 YNFKEQ. CDR3 length equals 15 residues. The V and J ends lost 4 bases and 3 bases respectively, with 15 bases between them.

CDR3 loop: CASSQVFPASAYNEQFF. Written as DNA, the CDR3 is TGTGCCAGCAGCCAAGTCTTTCCGGCTAGCGCCTACAATGAGCAGTTCTTC. J is TRBJ2-1 and V is TRBV4-2; a possible D gene is TRBD2 (6 bases). CDR3 length: 17 amino acids. Germline CDR1 reads LGHNA; CDR2 reads YNFKEQ. The V end was cut by 1 base, the J end by 2 bases, with 15 bases between.

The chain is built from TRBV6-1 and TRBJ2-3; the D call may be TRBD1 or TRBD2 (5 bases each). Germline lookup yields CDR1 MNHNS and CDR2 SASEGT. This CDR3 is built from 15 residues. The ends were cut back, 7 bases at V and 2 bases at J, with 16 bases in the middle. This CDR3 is CASIPGRALTDTQYF. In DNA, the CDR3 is TGTGCCAGCATCCCGGGGCGCGCACTCACAGATACGCAGTATTTT.

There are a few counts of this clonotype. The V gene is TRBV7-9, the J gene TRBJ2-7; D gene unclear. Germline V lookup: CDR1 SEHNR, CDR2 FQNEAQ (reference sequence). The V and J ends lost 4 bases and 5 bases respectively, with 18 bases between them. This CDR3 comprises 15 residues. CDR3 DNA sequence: TGTGCCAGCAGCTCGCCCTCTGGACGTTACCACGAGCAGTACTTC. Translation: CASSSPSGRYHEQYF.